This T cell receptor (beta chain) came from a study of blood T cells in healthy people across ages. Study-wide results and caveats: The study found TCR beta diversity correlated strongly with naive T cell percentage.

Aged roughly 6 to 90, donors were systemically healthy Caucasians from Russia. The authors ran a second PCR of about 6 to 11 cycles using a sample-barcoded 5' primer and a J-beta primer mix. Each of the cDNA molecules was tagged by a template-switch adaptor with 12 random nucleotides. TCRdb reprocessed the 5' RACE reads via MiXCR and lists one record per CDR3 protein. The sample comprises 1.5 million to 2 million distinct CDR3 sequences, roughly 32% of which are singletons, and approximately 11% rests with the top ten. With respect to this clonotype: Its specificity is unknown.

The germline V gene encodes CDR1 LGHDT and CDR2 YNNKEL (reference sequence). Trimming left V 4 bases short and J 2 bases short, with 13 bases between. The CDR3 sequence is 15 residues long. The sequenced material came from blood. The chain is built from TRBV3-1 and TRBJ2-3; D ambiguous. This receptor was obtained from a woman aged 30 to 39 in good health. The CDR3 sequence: CASSPLWVPTDTQYF. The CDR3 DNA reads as TGTGCCAGCAGCCCCCTATGGGTCCCCACAGATACGCAGTATTTT.